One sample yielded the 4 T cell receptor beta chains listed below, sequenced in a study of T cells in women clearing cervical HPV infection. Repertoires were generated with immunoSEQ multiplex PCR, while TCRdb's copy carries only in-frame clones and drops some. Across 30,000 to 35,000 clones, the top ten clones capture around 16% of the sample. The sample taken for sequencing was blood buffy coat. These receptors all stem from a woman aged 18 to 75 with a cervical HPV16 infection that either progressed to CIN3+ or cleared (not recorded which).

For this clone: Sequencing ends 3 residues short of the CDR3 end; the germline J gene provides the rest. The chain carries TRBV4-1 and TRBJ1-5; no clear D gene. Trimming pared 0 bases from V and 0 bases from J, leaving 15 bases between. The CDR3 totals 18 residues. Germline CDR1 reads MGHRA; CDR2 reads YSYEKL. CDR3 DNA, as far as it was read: TGCGCCAGCAGCCAAGATAGTTATGAGGGCTATAGCAATCAGCCC. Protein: CASSQDSYEGYSNQP. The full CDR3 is CASSQDSYEGYSNQPQHF.

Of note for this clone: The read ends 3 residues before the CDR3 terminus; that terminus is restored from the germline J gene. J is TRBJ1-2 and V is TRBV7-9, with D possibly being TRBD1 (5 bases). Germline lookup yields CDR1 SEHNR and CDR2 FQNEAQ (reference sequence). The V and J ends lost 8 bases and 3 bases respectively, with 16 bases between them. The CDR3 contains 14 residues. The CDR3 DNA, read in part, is TGTGCCAGCGGGGGTCGGGACTTCTACTATGGC. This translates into CASGGRDFYYG. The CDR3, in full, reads CASGGRDFYYGYTF.

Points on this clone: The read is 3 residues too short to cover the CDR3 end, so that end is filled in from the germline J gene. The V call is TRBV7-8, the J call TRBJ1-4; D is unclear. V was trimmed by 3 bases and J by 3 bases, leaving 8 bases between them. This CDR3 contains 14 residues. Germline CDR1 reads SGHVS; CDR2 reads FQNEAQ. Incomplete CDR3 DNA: TGTGCCAGCAGCTTTCGCCCAGCTAATGAAAAA. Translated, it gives CASSFRPANEK. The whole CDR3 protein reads CASSFRPANEKLFF.

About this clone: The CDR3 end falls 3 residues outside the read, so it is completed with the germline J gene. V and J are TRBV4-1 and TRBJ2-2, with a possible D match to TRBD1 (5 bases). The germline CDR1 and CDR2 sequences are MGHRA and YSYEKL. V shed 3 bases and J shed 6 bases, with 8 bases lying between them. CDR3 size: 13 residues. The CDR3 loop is CASSQPGPGELFF. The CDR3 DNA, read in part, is TGCGCCAGCAGCCAGCCAGGGCCCGGGGAG.